This T cell receptor (beta chain) was captured by sequencing in a study of T cell repertoires in cytomegalovirus infection. Study at large: From public TCR beta signatures came an indication of both CMV infection and matching HLA type.

General observations from the study: Summed public TCR beta family frequency identified CMV carriers bearing the relevant HLA. The study found HLA-C-restricted CMV-specific TCR beta clonotypes dominating the ex vivo response.

Comments on this clonotype: Its antigen is unidentified.

One entry per CDR3 protein, called by TCRdb with MiXCR from the reads. The sample shows hundreds of thousands of distinct CDR3 sequences, 24% of them seen only once. CDR1 and CDR2 (germline): SQVTM, ANQGSEA. CDR3 length equals 17 residues. Trimming cost V 0 bases and J 4 bases, with 19 bases left between them. The sequence came from a human donor in good health (CMV status not recorded). Some clones in this sample may be carry-over from other donors' samples. The V call is TRBV29-1, the J call TRBJ2-1; D might be TRBD1 (6 bases). Sequenced material: CD8+ T cells from PBMCs. The CDR3 DNA follows: TGCAGCGTTGAAGATCTCATTGTGGCAGGGGCGTACAATGAGCAGTTCTTC. Protein product: CSVEDLIVAGAYNEQFF.